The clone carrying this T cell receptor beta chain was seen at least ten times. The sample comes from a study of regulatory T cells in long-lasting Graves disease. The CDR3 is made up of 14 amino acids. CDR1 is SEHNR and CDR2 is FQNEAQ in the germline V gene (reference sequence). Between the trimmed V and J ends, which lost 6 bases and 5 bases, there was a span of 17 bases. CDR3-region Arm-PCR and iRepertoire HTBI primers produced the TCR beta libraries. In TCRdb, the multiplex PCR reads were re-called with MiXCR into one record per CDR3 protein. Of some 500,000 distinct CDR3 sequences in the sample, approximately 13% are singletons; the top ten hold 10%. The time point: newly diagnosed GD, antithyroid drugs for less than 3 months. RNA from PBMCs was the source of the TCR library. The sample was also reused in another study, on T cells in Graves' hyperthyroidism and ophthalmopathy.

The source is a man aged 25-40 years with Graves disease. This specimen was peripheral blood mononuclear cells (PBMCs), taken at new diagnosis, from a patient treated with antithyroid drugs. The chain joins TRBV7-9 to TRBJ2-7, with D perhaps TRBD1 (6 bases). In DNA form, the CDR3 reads TGTGCCAGCAGATCACATACAGGGTCCCACGAGCAGTACTTC. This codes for CASRSHTGSHEQYF.